This record covers a single TCR beta chain. CDR1 is SNHLY, CDR2 FYNNEI, per germline. The CDR3 totals 15 residues. V was cut by 1 base and J by 2 bases, with 11 bases left in between. The source of the sample is a study of blood T cell repertoires in COVID-19. In the study overall: COVID-19 samples from acute and convalescent phases originated in the United States, Italy and Spain.

Original analysis: Researchers report that nucleated cell counts were estimated from reference gene primer amplification. Generated by immunoSEQ multiplex PCR, the TCRdb table keeps only in-frame clones and is missing some. The V and J calls and the clone size are those of that table, but D and trimming were determined from the DNA. The sample lists under 55,000 clones, 86% seen once, with 25% to 30% in the top ten. The sequence was collected from a human donor in a cohort sampled during active COVID-19. The chain is built from TRBV2 and TRBJ2-5, with a tentative D call TRBD2 (6 bases). Sequencing input: peripheral blood. CDR3 nucleotides: TGTGCCAGCAGTGAAGAGAGAGGAGGGCAAGAGACCCAGTACTTC. Translating it yields CASSEERGGQETQYF.